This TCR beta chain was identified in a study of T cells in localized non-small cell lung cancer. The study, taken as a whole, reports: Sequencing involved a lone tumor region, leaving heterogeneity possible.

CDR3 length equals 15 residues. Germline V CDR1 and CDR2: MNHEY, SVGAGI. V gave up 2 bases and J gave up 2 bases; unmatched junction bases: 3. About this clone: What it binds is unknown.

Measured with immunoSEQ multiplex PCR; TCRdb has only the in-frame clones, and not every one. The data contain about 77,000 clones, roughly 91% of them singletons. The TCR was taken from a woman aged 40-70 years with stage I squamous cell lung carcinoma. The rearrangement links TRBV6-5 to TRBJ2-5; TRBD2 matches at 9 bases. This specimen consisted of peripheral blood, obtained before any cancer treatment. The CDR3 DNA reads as TGTGCCAGCAGTTACGGCGGGGGGGCTCAAGAGACCCAGTACTTC. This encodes CASSYGGGAQETQYF.